Listed below are T cell receptor beta chains from one sample, sequenced in a study of T-cell reconstitution after alpha-beta-depleted transplantation in children. TCRdb itself ran the PCR reads through MiXCR, one entry per CDR3 protein. The profile shows hundreds of thousands of distinct CDR3 sequences, roughly 13% of them singletons. This sample comprised PBMCs, obtained before TCRalphabeta/CD19-depleted stem cell transplant. The receptors derive from a girl between 2 and 10 years old with congenital amegakaryocytic thrombocytopenia, due to receive a stem cell transplant. Both conserved end residues are part of each CDR3. Each record gives: clone size, J gene, D gene, V gene, CDR3 protein, CDR3 DNA. D genes are given only for firm matches. Clone size, where shown, is once, few, many, or a class for clones that have expanded.

abundance: many; j_gene: TRBJ2-3; d_gene: TRBD2; v_gene: TRBV29-1; CDR3aa: CSVESLAGRTDTQYF; CDR3nt: TGCAGCGTTGAATCTCTAGCGGGACGCACAGATACGCAGTATTTT
abundance: many; j_gene: TRBJ1-2; d_gene: -; v_gene: TRBV4-2; CDR3aa: CASSQDWGGRLGYTF; CDR3nt: TGTGCCAGCAGCCAAGACTGGGGGGGGCGACTTGGCTACACCTTC
abundance: -; j_gene: TRBJ2-1; d_gene: -; v_gene: TRBV5-1; CDR3aa: CASSLEGADNEQFF; CDR3nt: TGCGCCAGCAGCTTGGAAGGAGCAGACAATGAGCAGTTCTTC
abundance: many; j_gene: TRBJ2-7; d_gene: -; v_gene: TRBV5-1; CDR3aa: CASSLRQAYEQYF; CDR3nt: TGCGCCAGCAGCTTGAGGCAGGCCTACGAGCAGTACTTC
abundance: many; j_gene: TRBJ2-5; d_gene: -; v_gene: TRBV5-1; CDR3aa: CASSLAIGETQYF; CDR3nt: TGCGCCAGCAGCTTGGCGATAGGGGAGACCCAGTACTTC
abundance: many; j_gene: TRBJ2-2; d_gene: -; v_gene: TRBV6-5; CDR3aa: CASSYLGGYGELFF; CDR3nt: TGTGCCAGCAGTTACTTAGGGGGGTACGGGGAGCTGTTTTTT
abundance: many; j_gene: TRBJ2-7; d_gene: -; v_gene: TRBV5-1; CDR3aa: CASSLRDGTYEQYF; CDR3nt: TGCGCCAGCAGCTTAAGGGACGGAACATACGAGCAGTACTTC
abundance: -; j_gene: TRBJ2-1; d_gene: -; v_gene: TRBV7-6; CDR3aa: CASSLAEAGNTYNEQFF; CDR3nt: TGTGCCAGCAGCTTAGCGGAGGCGGGAAATACATACAATGAGCAGTTCTTC
abundance: many; j_gene: TRBJ2-7; d_gene: TRBD2; v_gene: TRBV7-6; CDR3aa: CASSSGLVSSYEQYF; CDR3nt: TGTGCCAGCAGCTCGGGACTAGTAAGCTCCTACGAGCAGTACTTC
abundance: -; j_gene: TRBJ2-5; d_gene: -; v_gene: TRBV7-9; CDR3aa: CASSLVHPAGETQYF; CDR3nt: TGTGCCAGCAGCTTAGTGCACCCCGCGGGAGAGACCCAGTACTTC
abundance: many; j_gene: TRBJ2-7; d_gene: -; v_gene: TRBV9; CDR3aa: CASSVYGIPYEQYF; CDR3nt: TGTGCCAGCAGCGTATATGGTATTCCCTACGAGCAGTACTTC
abundance: few; j_gene: TRBJ2-5; d_gene: -; v_gene: TRBV5-1; CDR3aa: CASSPAGTRETQYF; CDR3nt: TGCGCCAGCAGTCCGGCGGGGACTCGAGAGACCCAGTACTTC
abundance: many; j_gene: TRBJ2-1; d_gene: -; v_gene: TRBV12-3/TRBV12-4; CDR3aa: CASSSDSSSYNEQFF; CDR3nt: TGCGCCAGCAGCTCAGACAGTAGCTCCTACAATGAGCAGTTCTTC
abundance: many; j_gene: TRBJ2-2; d_gene: TRBD2; v_gene: TRBV12-3/TRBV12-4; CDR3aa: CASTKTSGLTGELFF; CDR3nt: TGTGCCAGCACCAAGACTAGCGGACTCACCGGGGAGCTGTTTTTT
abundance: few; j_gene: TRBJ2-1; d_gene: TRBD2; v_gene: TRBV20-1; CDR3aa: CSAREAGAEQFF; CDR3nt: TGCAGTGCTAGGGAAGCGGGAGCTGAGCAGTTCTTC
abundance: -; j_gene: TRBJ2-1; d_gene: TRBD1; v_gene: TRBV28; CDR3aa: CASSTPGKDREDEQFF; CDR3nt: TGTGCCAGCAGCACCCCGGGGAAGGACAGGGAGGATGAGCAGTTCTTC
abundance: many; j_gene: TRBJ1-2; d_gene: -; v_gene: TRBV7-9; CDR3aa: CASSPPGATYGYTF; CDR3nt: TGTGCCAGCAGCCCCCCCGGAGCGACATATGGCTACACCTTC
abundance: many; j_gene: TRBJ2-4; d_gene: -; v_gene: TRBV20-1; CDR3aa: CSARVGAKNIQYF; CDR3nt: TGCAGTGCTAGAGTGGGAGCCAAAAACATTCAGTACTTC
abundance: many; j_gene: TRBJ2-4; d_gene: -; v_gene: TRBV20-1; CDR3aa: CSAQRRAIQYF; CDR3nt: TGCAGTGCCCAACGGCGCGCCATTCAGTACTTC
abundance: few; j_gene: TRBJ2-1; d_gene: -; v_gene: TRBV15; CDR3aa: CATSRDLGLNNEQFF; CDR3nt: TGTGCCACCAGCAGAGATCTCGGACTTAACAATGAGCAGTTCTTC
abundance: -; j_gene: TRBJ2-7; d_gene: TRBD2; v_gene: TRBV15; CDR3aa: CATSRDLAGGRYEQYF; CDR3nt: TGTGCCACCAGCAGAGACCTAGCGGGAGGGCGATACGAGCAGTACTTC
abundance: many; j_gene: TRBJ2-1; d_gene: TRBD2; v_gene: TRBV12-3/TRBV12-4; CDR3aa: CASRVSGSSNEQFF; CDR3nt: TGTGCCAGCCGAGTTAGCGGGAGTTCCAATGAGCAGTTCTTC
abundance: -; j_gene: TRBJ2-5; d_gene: TRBD2; v_gene: TRBV7-9; CDR3aa: CASSIAGKEETQYF; CDR3nt: TGTGCCAGCAGCATAGCGGGGAAAGAAGAGACCCAGTACTTC
abundance: few; j_gene: TRBJ2-2; d_gene: -; v_gene: TRBV7-2; CDR3aa: CASGWGWSGSGELFF; CDR3nt: TGTGCCAGCGGATGGGGTTGGAGCGGTTCCGGGGAGCTGTTTTTT
abundance: -; j_gene: TRBJ2-7; d_gene: TRBD2; v_gene: TRBV7-9; CDR3aa: CASSLPGTSGSYEQYF; CDR3nt: TGTGCCAGCAGCTTACCAGGGACTAGCGGGAGTTACGAGCAGTACTTC
abundance: many; j_gene: TRBJ2-7; d_gene: TRBD2; v_gene: TRBV7-9; CDR3aa: CASSLSSGSPYEQYF; CDR3nt: TGTGCCAGCAGCTTATCCAGCGGGAGTCCCTACGAGCAGTACTTC
abundance: many; j_gene: TRBJ1-5; d_gene: -; v_gene: TRBV4-1; CDR3aa: CASSQEGWPGDQPQHF; CDR3nt: TGCGCCAGCAGCCAAGAGGGGTGGCCGGGGGATCAGCCCCAGCATTTT
abundance: many; j_gene: TRBJ1-2; d_gene: -; v_gene: TRBV20-1; CDR3aa: CSAQGYGYTF; CDR3nt: TGCAGTGCACAAGGCTATGGCTACACCTTC
abundance: many; j_gene: TRBJ2-1; d_gene: -; v_gene: TRBV5-1; CDR3aa: CASSPDSSSYNEQFF; CDR3nt: TGCGCCAGCAGCCCGGACTCGAGCTCCTACAATGAGCAGTTCTTC
abundance: many; j_gene: TRBJ2-3; d_gene: -; v_gene: TRBV10-3; CDR3aa: CAISNTDTQYF; CDR3nt: TGTGCCATCAGCAACACAGATACGCAGTATTTT
abundance: -; j_gene: TRBJ2-3; d_gene: TRBD1; v_gene: TRBV5-6; CDR3aa: CASSSGTGYTDTQYF; CDR3nt: TGTGCCAGCAGCTCCGGGACAGGCTACACAGATACGCAGTATTTT
abundance: few; j_gene: TRBJ2-3; d_gene: -; v_gene: TRBV2; CDR3aa: CASRAGHSRDTQYF; CDR3nt: TGTGCCAGCAGGGCGGGCCATTCCAGGGATACGCAGTATTTT
abundance: -; j_gene: TRBJ2-7; d_gene: TRBD2; v_gene: TRBV12-3/TRBV12-4; CDR3aa: CASSTLAGGSEQYF; CDR3nt: TGTGCCAGCAGCACCTTAGCGGGAGGGTCCGAGCAGTACTTC
abundance: -; j_gene: TRBJ2-1; d_gene: -; v_gene: TRBV5-1; CDR3aa: CASSPGRGLVDEQFF; CDR3nt: TGCGCCAGCAGCCCGGGGAGGGGGCTTGTCGATGAGCAGTTCTTC
abundance: many; j_gene: TRBJ1-2; d_gene: -; v_gene: TRBV6-1; CDR3aa: CASVSDFSTYGYTF; CDR3nt: TGTGCCAGCGTGAGCGACTTCTCTACCTATGGCTACACCTTC
abundance: many; j_gene: TRBJ2-1; d_gene: -; v_gene: TRBV12-3/TRBV12-4; CDR3aa: CASEIGGTGLGEQFF; CDR3nt: TGTGCCAGCGAAATTGGAGGGACTGGTCTCGGGGAGCAGTTCTTC
abundance: few; j_gene: TRBJ2-1; d_gene: TRBD2; v_gene: TRBV6-1; CDR3aa: CASSILATSSYNEQFF; CDR3nt: TGTGCCAGCAGCATACTAGCGACTAGCTCCTACAATGAGCAGTTCTTC
abundance: many; j_gene: TRBJ2-7; d_gene: -; v_gene: TRBV20-1; CDR3aa: CSARVGSTYEQYF; CDR3nt: TGCAGTGCTAGAGTAGGCTCAACCTACGAGCAGTACTTC
abundance: -; j_gene: TRBJ2-4; d_gene: TRBD1; v_gene: TRBV5-1; CDR3aa: CASSLAGTENIQYF; CDR3nt: TGCGCCAGCAGCTTGGCCGGGACAGAAAACATTCAGTACTTC
abundance: many; j_gene: TRBJ2-1; d_gene: TRBD2; v_gene: TRBV6-5; CDR3aa: CASSYPGTSGKGEQFF; CDR3nt: TGTGCCAGCAGTTACCCGGGGACTAGCGGGAAAGGTGAGCAGTTCTTC
abundance: few; j_gene: TRBJ1-6; d_gene: -; v_gene: TRBV14; CDR3aa: CASSQDLFSPLHF; CDR3nt: TGTGCCAGCAGCCAAGATCTTTTTTCACCCCTCCACTTT